This record looks at one TCR beta chain sequence and its context. Its antigen is currently unknown. Patients sequenced had flow cytometry evidence of CD8+CD57+ cell expansion. The entry originates in a study of CD8+CD57+ T cells in acquired aplastic anemia. Notes on the study in general: Almost 30 sequences, all CD8+ CDR3, were shared between patients and controls.

The template used for profiling TCR beta VDJ and CDR3 was genomic DNA. TCRdb re-called the reads with MiXCR, one entry per CDR3 protein. This table holds about 190,000 distinct CDR3 sequences, approximately 48% found once. V was clipped by 3 bases and J by 0 bases; unmatched bases: 13. Per germline, CDR1 DFQATT and CDR2 SNEGSKA (reference sequence). The CDR3 is 19 amino acids. The J gene is TRBJ2-2, the V gene TRBV20-1; 10 bases align to TRBD2. Specimen: sorted CD4+, CD8+, or CD8+CD57+ T cells (not recorded which) from PBMCs. The receptor was isolated from a human donor with aplastic anemia. The CDR3 sequence: CSARAQLAGLTSNTGELFF. The DNA of the CDR3 is TGCAGTGCTAGGGCACAACTAGCGGGGCTGACTTCGAACACCGGGGAGCTGTTTTTT.